These T cell receptor beta chains were read from a single sample in a study of control samples from healthy donors and cancer patients. Sequenced by immunoSEQ multiplex PCR; TCRdb stores in-frame clones only, minus some. The repertoire includes around 120,000 clones, just under 95% of them detected once, and around 3.6% sits in the top ten. The sequenced sample consisted of blood. Every receptor here comes from a young man in good health. CDR3s include the opening cysteine and the closing phenylalanine or tryptophan. D genes are given only for firm matches. Clone size appears in some rows only: once, few, many, or a class for an expanded clone.

j_gene: TRBJ1-2
abundance: once
len: 13
d_gene: NA
v_gene: TRBV3-1/TRBV3-2
CDR3nt: TGTGCCAGCAGCCCCAGGGCTAACTATGGCTACACCTTC
CDR3aa: CASSPRANYGYTF

j_gene: TRBJ1-5
abundance: NA
len: 15
d_gene: NA
v_gene: TRBV18
CDR3nt: TGTGCCAGCTCACCGGTCGCAGGGGTCGATCAGCCCCAGCATTTT
CDR3aa: CASSPVAGVDQPQHF

j_gene: TRBJ1-5
abundance: NA
len: 14
d_gene: NA
v_gene: TRBV6-6
CDR3nt: TGTGCCAGCAGTTACCGAGGGGCAGATCAGCCCCAGCATTTT
CDR3aa: CASSYRGADQPQHF

j_gene: TRBJ2-3
abundance: NA
len: 13
d_gene: NA
v_gene: TRBV7-7
CDR3nt: TGTGCTAGCAGCTTAGTGATAGGAGATACGCAGTATTTT
CDR3aa: CASSLVIGDTQYF

j_gene: TRBJ1-5
abundance: NA
len: 15
d_gene: TRBD1
v_gene: TRBV5-5
CDR3nt: TGTGCCAGCAGCGTTACAGGGGGCGTTTATCAGCCCCAGCATTTT
CDR3aa: CASSVTGGVYQPQHF

j_gene: TRBJ2-6
abundance: NA
len: 16
d_gene: TRBD1
v_gene: TRBV5-1
CDR3nt: TGCGCCAGCATGGGACAGGGGGCTACTGGGGCCAACGTCCTGACTTTC
CDR3aa: CASMGQGATGANVLTF

j_gene: TRBJ2-1
abundance: NA
len: 15
d_gene: TRBD1
v_gene: TRBV27
CDR3nt: TGTGCCAGCAGTTCGACCGGGACAGAGGAGAATGAGCAGTTCTTC
CDR3aa: CASSSTGTEENEQFF

j_gene: TRBJ1-1
abundance: NA
len: 14
d_gene: NA
v_gene: TRBV25-1
CDR3nt: TGTGCCAGCAGTGAATGGGGAGGTTTGAGTGAAGCTTTCTTT
CDR3aa: CASSEWGGLSEAFF

j_gene: TRBJ1-2
abundance: once
len: 13
d_gene: NA
v_gene: TRBV6-4
CDR3nt: TGTGCCAGCAGCCCCGGGATCAACTATGGCTACACCTTC
CDR3aa: CASSPGINYGYTF

j_gene: TRBJ1-5
abundance: NA
len: 16
d_gene: NA
v_gene: TRBV5-1
CDR3nt: TGCGCCAGCAGCTCCCCGGGGGGGGGAGGCAATCAGCCCCAGCATTTT
CDR3aa: CASSSPGGGGNQPQHF

j_gene: TRBJ1-1
abundance: NA
len: 12
d_gene: NA
v_gene: TRBV19
CDR3nt: TGTGCCAGTAGTTACAGGAACACTGAAGCTTTCTTT
CDR3aa: CASSYRNTEAFF

j_gene: TRBJ2-7
abundance: NA
len: 14
d_gene: NA
v_gene: TRBV29-1
CDR3nt: TGCAGCGTTCGCGGAACAGGGTCGGCGGGCGAGCAGTACTTC
CDR3aa: CSVRGTGSAGEQYF

j_gene: TRBJ2-7
abundance: NA
len: 17
d_gene: NA
v_gene: TRBV6-2/TRBV6-3
CDR3nt: TGTGCCAGCAGTTACGGGCCCCGCGGAGGGGACTCCTACGAGCAGTACTTC
CDR3aa: CASSYGPRGGDSYEQYF

j_gene: TRBJ1-1
abundance: NA
len: 12
d_gene: NA
v_gene: TRBV19
CDR3nt: TGTGCCAGTGCCTACAGCTGGACTGAAGCTTTCTTT
CDR3aa: CASAYSWTEAFF

j_gene: TRBJ2-7
abundance: NA
len: 11
d_gene: NA
v_gene: TRBV6-6
CDR3nt: TGTGCCAGCAGTTCTACCTACGAGCAGTACTTC
CDR3aa: CASSSTYEQYF

j_gene: TRBJ2-7
abundance: once
len: 13
d_gene: NA
v_gene: TRBV7-2
CDR3nt: TGTGCCAGCAGCTTAAGTCAGGGATACGAGCAGTACTTC
CDR3aa: CASSLSQGYEQYF

j_gene: TRBJ2-7
abundance: NA
len: 16
d_gene: NA
v_gene: TRBV18
CDR3nt: TGTGCCAGCTCACCACCGAGAGGAATGGGCTCCTACGAGCAGTACTTC
CDR3aa: CASSPPRGMGSYEQYF

j_gene: TRBJ1-4
abundance: NA
len: 14
d_gene: TRBD1
v_gene: TRBV7-9
CDR3nt: TGTGCCAGCAGCTCGGGGACAGGGAATGAAAAACTGTTTTTT
CDR3aa: CASSSGTGNEKLFF

j_gene: TRBJ2-5
abundance: NA
len: 14
d_gene: NA
v_gene: TRBV30
CDR3nt: TGTGCCTGGAGTCTCGTGCCCCGTTTGGGGACCCAGTACTTC
CDR3aa: CAWSLVPRLGTQYF

j_gene: TRBJ2-7
abundance: NA
len: 13
d_gene: TRBD1
v_gene: TRBV29-1
CDR3nt: TGCAGCGCCGGGGGAGGGACAGGGGCCGAGCAGTACTTC
CDR3aa: CSAGGGTGAEQYF

j_gene: TRBJ1-3
abundance: NA
len: 16
d_gene: NA
v_gene: TRBV6-1
CDR3nt: TGTGCCAGCAGTGAACCTGTGCTGGTTTCTGGAAACACCATATATTTT
CDR3aa: CASSEPVLVSGNTIYF

j_gene: TRBJ2-7
abundance: NA
len: 13
d_gene: NA
v_gene: TRBV5-6
CDR3nt: TGTGCCAGCAGCAGCGTGGGTGTCTACGAGCAGTACTTC
CDR3aa: CASSSVGVYEQYF

j_gene: TRBJ2-7
abundance: NA
len: 18
d_gene: TRBD1
v_gene: TRBV28
CDR3nt: TGTGCCAGCAGTTCCTGGACAGGACCAGAAACGAGCTCCTACGAGCAGTACTTC
CDR3aa: CASSSWTGPETSSYEQYF

j_gene: TRBJ1-5
abundance: NA
len: 14
d_gene: NA
v_gene: TRBV27
CDR3nt: TGTGCCAGCAGCACAGGGACTAGCAATCAGCCCCAGCATTTT
CDR3aa: CASSTGTSNQPQHF

j_gene: TRBJ2-1
abundance: NA
len: 17
d_gene: NA
v_gene: TRBV15
CDR3nt: TGTGCCACCAGCGACCTGGGGGGGCAGAGCTCCTACAATGAGCAGTTCTTC
CDR3aa: CATSDLGGQSSYNEQFF

j_gene: TRBJ2-7
abundance: NA
len: 14
d_gene: TRBD2
v_gene: TRBV4-2
CDR3nt: TGTGCCAGCAGCCCCGGGCGGGGGACCTACGAGCAGTACTTC
CDR3aa: CASSPGRGTYEQYF

j_gene: TRBJ2-7
abundance: NA
len: 13
d_gene: NA
v_gene: TRBV5-1
CDR3nt: TGCGCCAGCAGTTCTGGACCGAACAACGAGCAGTACTTC
CDR3aa: CASSSGPNNEQYF

j_gene: TRBJ2-3
abundance: NA
len: 15
d_gene: TRBD2
v_gene: TRBV29-1
CDR3nt: TGCAGCGTTGAAGGGGGGGGGACCTACCGAGATACGCAGTATTTT
CDR3aa: CSVEGGGTYRDTQYF

j_gene: TRBJ2-7
abundance: NA
len: 14
d_gene: TRBD1
v_gene: TRBV7-8
CDR3nt: TGTGCCAGCTTGAAGGGACAGGGGGCGCCCGAGCAGTACTTC
CDR3aa: CASLKGQGAPEQYF

j_gene: TRBJ1-6
abundance: NA
len: 12
d_gene: NA
v_gene: TRBV4-3
CDR3nt: TGCGCCAGCAGCCAAGGGCGTTCACCCCTCCACTTT
CDR3aa: CASSQGRSPLHF

j_gene: TRBJ2-1
abundance: NA
len: 19
d_gene: NA
v_gene: TRBV4-1
CDR3nt: TGCGCCAGCAGCCAAGGGCAGGGCCCAATCCCAGGGCCGTACAATGAGCAGTTCTTC
CDR3aa: CASSQGQGPIPGPYNEQFF

j_gene: TRBJ2-7
abundance: NA
len: 12
d_gene: NA
v_gene: TRBV15
CDR3nt: TGTGCCACCAGCAGACAGGGATACGAGCAGTACTTC
CDR3aa: CATSRQGYEQYF

j_gene: TRBJ2-2
abundance: NA
len: 15
d_gene: NA
v_gene: TRBV4-2
CDR3nt: TGTGCCAGCAGCCAAGGAGACGGAACCACCGGGGAGCTGTTTTTT
CDR3aa: CASSQGDGTTGELFF

j_gene: TRBJ2-3
abundance: NA
len: 15
d_gene: NA
v_gene: TRBV2
CDR3nt: TGTGCCAGCTCCCGAGGGGGTCCTAGCACAGATACGCAGTATTTT
CDR3aa: CASSRGGPSTDTQYF

j_gene: TRBJ1-1
abundance: NA
len: 15
d_gene: NA
v_gene: TRBV5-1
CDR3nt: TGCGCCAGCAGCTTGCAGGGTATCGTGAACACTGAAGCTTTCTTT
CDR3aa: CASSLQGIVNTEAFF

j_gene: TRBJ1-1
abundance: NA
len: 14
d_gene: NA
v_gene: TRBV7-9
CDR3nt: TGTGCCAGCAGCTTAGGTGGGGGGAACACTGAAGCTTTCTTT
CDR3aa: CASSLGGGNTEAFF

j_gene: TRBJ2-2
abundance: NA
len: 14
d_gene: NA
v_gene: TRBV6-4
CDR3nt: TGTGCCAGCAGTGTGACAGGTTGGACCGGGGAGCTGTTTTTT
CDR3aa: CASSVTGWTGELFF

j_gene: TRBJ1-5
abundance: NA
len: 15
d_gene: NA
v_gene: TRBV19
CDR3nt: TGTGCCAGTAGTATATCTGGGAGACTAGATCAGCCCCAGCATTTT
CDR3aa: CASSISGRLDQPQHF

j_gene: TRBJ2-3
abundance: few
len: 14
d_gene: TRBD2
v_gene: TRBV29-1
CDR3nt: TGCAGCGCTGCTAGCGGGGGGGCCACAGATACGCAGTATTTT
CDR3aa: CSAASGGATDTQYF

j_gene: TRBJ1-2
abundance: NA
len: 16
d_gene: TRBD1
v_gene: TRBV4-1
CDR3nt: TGCGCCAGCAGCCAAGCCGGACAGGGCCTCAACTATGGCTACACCTTC
CDR3aa: CASSQAGQGLNYGYTF

j_gene: TRBJ2-3
abundance: few
len: 17
d_gene: NA
v_gene: TRBV5-4
CDR3nt: TGTGCCAGCAGCTTGTTTGGTCGTTGGACGATCACAGATACGCAGTATTTT
CDR3aa: CASSLFGRWTITDTQYF

j_gene: TRBJ2-3
abundance: NA
len: 12
d_gene: NA
v_gene: TRBV29-1
CDR3nt: TGCAGCGTTGAACCGGGGACAGATACGCAGTATTTT
CDR3aa: CSVEPGTDTQYF

j_gene: TRBJ1-2
abundance: NA
len: 16
d_gene: NA
v_gene: TRBV19
CDR3nt: TGTGCCAGTAGTATAGCCTTCTGGACGGGGAACTATGGCTACACCTTC
CDR3aa: CASSIAFWTGNYGYTF

j_gene: TRBJ1-5
abundance: NA
len: 17
d_gene: NA
v_gene: TRBV7-2
CDR3nt: TGTGCCAGCAGCTTCCGGGGGCGAATAGGGGATGATCAGCCCCAGCATTTT
CDR3aa: CASSFRGRIGDDQPQHF

j_gene: TRBJ1-1
abundance: NA
len: 16
d_gene: NA
v_gene: TRBV7-6
CDR3nt: TGTGCCAGCAGCTTAGGGACAAACAGGGTAAAGACTGAAGCTTTCTTT
CDR3aa: CASSLGTNRVKTEAFF

j_gene: TRBJ2-7
abundance: NA
len: 18
d_gene: NA
v_gene: TRBV6-2/TRBV6-3
CDR3nt: TGTGCCAGCAGTTACTCGTTTTCGGGGCGCCCAGTTTACTACGAGCAGTACTTC
CDR3aa: CASSYSFSGRPVYYEQYF

j_gene: TRBJ2-3
abundance: NA
len: 16
d_gene: NA
v_gene: TRBV4-3
CDR3nt: TGCGCCAGCAGCCAAGAAATTGGGGGAAGGACAGATACGCAGTATTTT
CDR3aa: CASSQEIGGRTDTQYF

j_gene: TRBJ2-2
abundance: NA
len: 15
d_gene: NA
v_gene: TRBV5-1
CDR3nt: TGCGCCAGCAGTCGGGACCCTGGGAACACCGGGGAGCTGTTTTTT
CDR3aa: CASSRDPGNTGELFF

j_gene: TRBJ2-7
abundance: NA
len: 13
d_gene: NA
v_gene: TRBV10-1
CDR3nt: TGCGCCAGCAGTGTGGGCCCAGTCTACGAGCAGTACTTC
CDR3aa: CASSVGPVYEQYF

j_gene: TRBJ2-1
abundance: NA
len: 15
d_gene: NA
v_gene: TRBV21-1
CDR3nt: TGTGCCAGCAGCAATGGGGGTGACTTGTACAATGAGCAGTTCTTC
CDR3aa: CASSNGGDLYNEQFF

j_gene: TRBJ2-1
abundance: once
len: 14
d_gene: NA
v_gene: TRBV9
CDR3nt: TGTGCCAGCAGCCCTGCCCCAGAGCACAATGAGCAGTTCTTC
CDR3aa: CASSPAPEHNEQFF

j_gene: TRBJ2-7
abundance: NA
len: 14
d_gene: NA
v_gene: TRBV6-2/TRBV6-3
CDR3nt: TGTGCCAGCAGTGGCTACCCGGGGACCTACGAGCAGTACTTC
CDR3aa: CASSGYPGTYEQYF

j_gene: TRBJ1-2
abundance: NA
len: 17
d_gene: NA
v_gene: TRBV7-9
CDR3nt: TGTGCCAGCAGCCGATCACAGGGAGTATTTGGTAACTATGGCTACACCTTC
CDR3aa: CASSRSQGVFGNYGYTF

j_gene: TRBJ1-6
abundance: NA
len: 12
d_gene: NA
v_gene: TRBV6-6
CDR3nt: TGTGCCACTGGACCAGGGAATTCACCCCTCCACTTT
CDR3aa: CATGPGNSPLHF